The present T cell receptor beta chain was sequenced within a study of cytomegalovirus exposure and HLA in healthy donors. About the study: Previous work identified roughly 120 million unique TCR beta sequences from roughly 180 million T cells.

V gave up 2 bases and J gave up 0 bases, with 8 bases separating them. This CDR3 is built from 15 residues. Germline V CDR1 and CDR2: SEHNR, FQNEAQ (reference sequence). Comments on this clone: Its antigen is as yet unknown.

Both 60 Vbeta primers and 13 Jbeta primers went into the PCR. The assay was immunoSEQ multiplex PCR, and TCRdb's table has in-frame clones only and misses some. The sample yields some 160,000 clones, about 85% seen once. Study observations and caveats: In a later analysis, common viral pathogens appeared linked to several of the most significant clusters. The authors later linked a missense DCLRE1C variant to TCR beta V- and J-gene trimming. It was reported that TCR beta sequences correctly inferred the HLA-A and HLA-B alleles for most subjects.

Sequenced: PBMCs. This receptor was obtained from a boy aged 2 to 9 in good health and CMV-seronegative. This chain joins TRBV7-9 and TRBJ2-4; no clear D. The CDR3 region is CASSLSEEAKNIQYF. The DNA of the CDR3 is TGTGCCAGCAGCTTATCTGAGGAAGCCAAAAACATTCAGTACTTC.